This is a list of T cell receptor beta chains from one sample in a study of cytomegalovirus exposure and HLA in healthy donors. Sequencing used immunoSEQ multiplex PCR; TCRdb keeps in-frame clones, though not all of them. The sample holds 180,000 or so clones, around 80% seen once. Sequenced material: PBMCs. Every receptor here comes from a man aged 35-49 years in good health and CMV-seronegative. Each CDR3 is given without its conserved first and last residue.

TRBJ2-6	TRBV10-1	ASSPSAGGSGANVLT
TRBJ1-2	TRBV5-5	ASSYGTGQGGYT
TRBJ2-6	TRBV21-1	ASSKGIIPPSEPSGGAGANVLT
TRBJ2-2	TRBV18	ASSPTAGGTGELF
TRBJ2-2	TRBV6-1	ASSEVDSGRADTGELF
TRBJ1-5	TRBV15	ATSRESGWGRNQPQH
TRBJ2-7	TRBV6-1	ASSEFRAGGNSEQY
TRBJ2-2	TRBV28	ASSPRAINTGELF
TRBJ1-6	TRBV30	AWSTGGYSSYNSPLH
TRBJ1-4	TRBV18	ASSLQNRALGEKLF
TRBJ1-4	TRBV19	ASSTPRGATNEKLF
TRBJ2-1	TRBV7-9	ASSPLRTLTNEQF
TRBJ2-7	TRBV7-9	ASSLAPTLRGEQY
TRBJ2-1	TRBV9	ASSVGGTSYNEQF
TRBJ1-6	TRBV9	ASSPRGGGDLNSPLH
TRBJ2-2	TRBV5-1	ASSPGSGGTGELF
TRBJ2-1	TRBV9	ASSTAGGVGRNEQF
TRBJ2-2	TRBV28	ASRSPTGNTGELF
TRBJ2-5	TRBV2	ASRDRGSLGETQY
TRBJ2-7	TRBV6-1	AHTPEGRAPYEQY
TRBJ1-5	TRBV7-9	ASSLGGVYQPQH
TRBJ1-2	TRBV5-4	ASSLGARILSNYGYT
TRBJ2-1	TRBV7-3	ASSPTMALHNEQF
TRBJ2-1	TRBV28	ASSLGSRGQF
TRBJ1-2	TRBV7-2	ASSLARQNYGYT
TRBJ1-1	TRBV7-3	ASSPGFGTEAF
TRBJ1-4	TRBV18	ASSPTQGATNEKLF
TRBJ2-4	TRBV13	ASSPGTGWAKNIQY
TRBJ2-7	TRBV9	ASSVAGTYSYEQY
TRBJ1-1	TRBV6-5	ATYRAGAYNTEAF
TRBJ2-1	TRBV7-2	ASSFRGGNYNEQF
TRBJ1-2	TRBV19	ASSSQVPGNGYT
TRBJ1-2	TRBV6-1	ASSEQSGMNYGYT
TRBJ1-1	TRBV11-2	ASSPYRLRDRVGSAF
TRBJ1-1	TRBV5-5	ASSPRQDMNTEAF
TRBJ2-6	TRBV7-3	ASSFGTGASGANVLT
TRBJ1-4	TRBV19	ASSWLDEKLF
TRBJ2-7	TRBV11-2	ASSLHSSYEQY
TRBJ2-5	TRBV5-6	ASSRLAGLQETQY
TRBJ1-1	TRBV18	ASSQRQGEDTEAF
TRBJ1-5	TRBV10-3	AISESGGGQPQH
TRBJ1-4	TRBV27	ASTFREDRHGVHEKLF
TRBJ2-7	TRBV7-2	ASSVGLAAYEQY
TRBJ2-7	TRBV27	ASSLFRDNYEQY
TRBJ2-2	TRBV19	ASSNSRPTGELF
TRBJ1-3	TRBV4-1	ASSHGLDSGNTIY
TRBJ1-1	TRBV27	ASSVTGTGRMNTEAF
TRBJ1-5	TRBV28	ASRSGQPGNQPQH